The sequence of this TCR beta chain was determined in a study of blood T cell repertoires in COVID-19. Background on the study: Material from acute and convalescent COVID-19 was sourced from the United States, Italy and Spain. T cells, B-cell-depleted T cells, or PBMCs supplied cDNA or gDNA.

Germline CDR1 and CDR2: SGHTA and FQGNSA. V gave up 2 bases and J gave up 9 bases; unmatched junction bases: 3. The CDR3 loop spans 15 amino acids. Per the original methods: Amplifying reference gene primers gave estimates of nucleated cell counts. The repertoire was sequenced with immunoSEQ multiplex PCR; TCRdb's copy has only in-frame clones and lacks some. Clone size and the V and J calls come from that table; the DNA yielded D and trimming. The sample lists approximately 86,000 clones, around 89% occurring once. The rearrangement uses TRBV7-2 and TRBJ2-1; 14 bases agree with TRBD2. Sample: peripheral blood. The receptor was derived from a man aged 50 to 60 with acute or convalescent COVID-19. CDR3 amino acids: CASSLIGLAGGEQFF. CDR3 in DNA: TGTGCCAGCAGCTTAATCGGACTAGCGGGAGGTGAGCAGTTCTTC.